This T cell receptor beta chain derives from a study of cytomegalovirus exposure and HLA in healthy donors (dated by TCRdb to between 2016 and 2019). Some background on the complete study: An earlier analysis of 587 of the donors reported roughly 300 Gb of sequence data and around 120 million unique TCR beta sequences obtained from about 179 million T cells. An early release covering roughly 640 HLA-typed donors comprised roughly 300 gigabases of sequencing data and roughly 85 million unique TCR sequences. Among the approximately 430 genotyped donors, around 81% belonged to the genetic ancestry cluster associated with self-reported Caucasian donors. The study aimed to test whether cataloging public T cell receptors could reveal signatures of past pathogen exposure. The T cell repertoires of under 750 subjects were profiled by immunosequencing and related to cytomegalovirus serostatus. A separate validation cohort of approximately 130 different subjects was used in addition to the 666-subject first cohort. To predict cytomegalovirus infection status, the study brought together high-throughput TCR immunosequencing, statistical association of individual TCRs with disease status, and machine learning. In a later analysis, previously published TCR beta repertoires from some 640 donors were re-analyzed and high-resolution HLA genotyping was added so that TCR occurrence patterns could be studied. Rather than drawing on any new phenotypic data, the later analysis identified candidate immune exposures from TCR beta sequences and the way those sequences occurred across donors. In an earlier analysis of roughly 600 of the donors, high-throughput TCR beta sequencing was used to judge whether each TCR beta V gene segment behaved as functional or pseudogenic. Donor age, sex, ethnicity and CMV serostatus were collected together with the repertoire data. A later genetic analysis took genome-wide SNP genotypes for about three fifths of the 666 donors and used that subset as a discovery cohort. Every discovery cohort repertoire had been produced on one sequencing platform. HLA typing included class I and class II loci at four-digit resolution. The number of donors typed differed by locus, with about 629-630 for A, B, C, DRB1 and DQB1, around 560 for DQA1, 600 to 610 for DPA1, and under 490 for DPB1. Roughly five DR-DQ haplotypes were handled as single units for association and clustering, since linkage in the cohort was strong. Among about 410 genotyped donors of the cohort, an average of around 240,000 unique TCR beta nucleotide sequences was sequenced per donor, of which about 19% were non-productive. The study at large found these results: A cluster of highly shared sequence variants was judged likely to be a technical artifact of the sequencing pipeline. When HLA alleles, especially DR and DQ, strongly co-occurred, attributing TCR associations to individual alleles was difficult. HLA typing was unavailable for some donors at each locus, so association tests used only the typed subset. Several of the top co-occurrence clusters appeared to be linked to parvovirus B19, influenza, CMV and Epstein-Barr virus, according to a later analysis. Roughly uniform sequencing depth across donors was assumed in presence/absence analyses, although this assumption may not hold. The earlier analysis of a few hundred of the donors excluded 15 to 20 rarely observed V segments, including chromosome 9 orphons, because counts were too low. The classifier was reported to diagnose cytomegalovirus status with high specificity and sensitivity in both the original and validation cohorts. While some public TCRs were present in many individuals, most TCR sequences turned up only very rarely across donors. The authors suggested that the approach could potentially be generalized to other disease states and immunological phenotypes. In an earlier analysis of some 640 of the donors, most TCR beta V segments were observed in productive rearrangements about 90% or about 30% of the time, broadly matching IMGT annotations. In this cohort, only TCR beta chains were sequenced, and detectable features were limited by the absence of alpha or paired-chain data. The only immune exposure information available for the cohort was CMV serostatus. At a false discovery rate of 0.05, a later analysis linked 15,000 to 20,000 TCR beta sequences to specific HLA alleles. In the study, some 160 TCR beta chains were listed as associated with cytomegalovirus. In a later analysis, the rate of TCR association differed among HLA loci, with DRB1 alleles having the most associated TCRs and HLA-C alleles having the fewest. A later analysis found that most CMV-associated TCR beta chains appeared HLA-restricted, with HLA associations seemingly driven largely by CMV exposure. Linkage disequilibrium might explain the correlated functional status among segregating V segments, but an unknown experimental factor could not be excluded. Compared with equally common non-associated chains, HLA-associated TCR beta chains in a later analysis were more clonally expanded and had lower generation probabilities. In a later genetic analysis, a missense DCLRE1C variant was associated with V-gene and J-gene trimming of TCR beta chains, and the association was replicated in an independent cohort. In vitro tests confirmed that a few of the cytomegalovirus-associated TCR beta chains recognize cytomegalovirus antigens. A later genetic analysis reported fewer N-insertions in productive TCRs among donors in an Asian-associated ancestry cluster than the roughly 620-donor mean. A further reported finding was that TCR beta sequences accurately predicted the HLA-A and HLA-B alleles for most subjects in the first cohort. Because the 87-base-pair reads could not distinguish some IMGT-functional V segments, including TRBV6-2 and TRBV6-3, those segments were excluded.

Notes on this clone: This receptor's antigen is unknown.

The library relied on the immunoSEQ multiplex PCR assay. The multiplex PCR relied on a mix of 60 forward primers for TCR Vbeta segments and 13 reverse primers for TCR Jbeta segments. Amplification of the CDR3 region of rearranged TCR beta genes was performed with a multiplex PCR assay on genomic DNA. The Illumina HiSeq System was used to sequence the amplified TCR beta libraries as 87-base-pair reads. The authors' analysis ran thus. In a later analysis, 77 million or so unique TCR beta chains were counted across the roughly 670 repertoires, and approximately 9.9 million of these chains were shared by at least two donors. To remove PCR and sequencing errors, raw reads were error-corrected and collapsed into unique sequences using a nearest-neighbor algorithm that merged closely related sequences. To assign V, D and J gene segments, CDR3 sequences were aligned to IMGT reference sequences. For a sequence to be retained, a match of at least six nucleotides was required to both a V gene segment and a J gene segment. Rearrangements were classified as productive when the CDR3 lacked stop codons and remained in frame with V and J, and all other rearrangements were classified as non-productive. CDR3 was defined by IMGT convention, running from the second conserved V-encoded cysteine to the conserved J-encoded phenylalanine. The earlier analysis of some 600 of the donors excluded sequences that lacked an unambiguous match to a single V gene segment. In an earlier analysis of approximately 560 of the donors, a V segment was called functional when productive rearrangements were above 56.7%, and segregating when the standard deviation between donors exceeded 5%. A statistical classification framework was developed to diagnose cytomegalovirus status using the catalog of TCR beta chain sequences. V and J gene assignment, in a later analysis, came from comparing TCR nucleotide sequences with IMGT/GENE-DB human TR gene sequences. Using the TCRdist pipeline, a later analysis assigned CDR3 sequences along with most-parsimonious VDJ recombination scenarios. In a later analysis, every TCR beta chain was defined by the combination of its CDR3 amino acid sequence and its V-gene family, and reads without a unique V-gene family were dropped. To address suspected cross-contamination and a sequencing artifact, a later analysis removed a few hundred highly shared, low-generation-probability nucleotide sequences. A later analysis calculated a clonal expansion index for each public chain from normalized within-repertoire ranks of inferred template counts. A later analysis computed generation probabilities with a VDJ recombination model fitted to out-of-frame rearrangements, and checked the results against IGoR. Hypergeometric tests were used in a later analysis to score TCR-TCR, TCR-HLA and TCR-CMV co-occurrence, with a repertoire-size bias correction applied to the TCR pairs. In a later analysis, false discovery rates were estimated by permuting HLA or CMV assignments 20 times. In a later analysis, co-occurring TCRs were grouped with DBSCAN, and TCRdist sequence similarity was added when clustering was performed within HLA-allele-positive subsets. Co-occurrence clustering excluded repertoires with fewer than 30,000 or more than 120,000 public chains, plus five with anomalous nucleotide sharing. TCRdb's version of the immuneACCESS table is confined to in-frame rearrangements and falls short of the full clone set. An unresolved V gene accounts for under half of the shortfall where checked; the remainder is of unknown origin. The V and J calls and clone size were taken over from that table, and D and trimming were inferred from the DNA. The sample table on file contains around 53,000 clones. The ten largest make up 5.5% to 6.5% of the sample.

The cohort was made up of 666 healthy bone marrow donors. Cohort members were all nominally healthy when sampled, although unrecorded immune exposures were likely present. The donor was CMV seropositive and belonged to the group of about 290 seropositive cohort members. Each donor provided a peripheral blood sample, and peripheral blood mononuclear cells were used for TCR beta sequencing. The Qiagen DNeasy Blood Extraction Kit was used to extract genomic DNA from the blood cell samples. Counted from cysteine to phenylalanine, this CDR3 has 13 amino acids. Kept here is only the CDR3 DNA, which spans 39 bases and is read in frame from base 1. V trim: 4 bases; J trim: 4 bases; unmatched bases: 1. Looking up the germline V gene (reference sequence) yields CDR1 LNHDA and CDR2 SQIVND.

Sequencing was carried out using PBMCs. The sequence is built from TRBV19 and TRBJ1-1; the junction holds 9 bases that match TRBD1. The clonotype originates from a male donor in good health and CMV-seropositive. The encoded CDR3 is CASSKGQGTEAFF. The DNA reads TGTGCCAGTAGTAAGGGACAGGGCACTGAAGCTTTCTTT.